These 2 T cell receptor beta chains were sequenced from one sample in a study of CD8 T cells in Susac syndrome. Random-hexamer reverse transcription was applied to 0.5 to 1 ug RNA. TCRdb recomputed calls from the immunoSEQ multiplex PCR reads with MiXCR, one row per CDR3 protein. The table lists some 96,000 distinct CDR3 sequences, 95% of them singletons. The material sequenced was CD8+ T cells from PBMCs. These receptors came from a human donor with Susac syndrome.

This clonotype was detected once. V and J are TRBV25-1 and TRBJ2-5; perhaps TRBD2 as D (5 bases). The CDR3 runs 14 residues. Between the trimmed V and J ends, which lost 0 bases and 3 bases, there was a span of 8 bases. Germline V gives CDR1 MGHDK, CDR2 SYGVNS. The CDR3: CASSEYEEEETQYF. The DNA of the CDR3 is TGTGCCAGCAGTGAATATGAGGAGGAAGAGACCCAGTACTTC.

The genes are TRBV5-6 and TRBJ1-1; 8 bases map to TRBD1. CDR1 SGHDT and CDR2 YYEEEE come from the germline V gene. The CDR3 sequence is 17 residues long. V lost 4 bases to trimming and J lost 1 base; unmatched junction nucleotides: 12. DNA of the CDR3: TGTGCCAGCAGCCGGAGCGGACAGGGTAGACAGAACACTGAAGCTTTCTTT. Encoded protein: CASSRSGQGRQNTEAFF.